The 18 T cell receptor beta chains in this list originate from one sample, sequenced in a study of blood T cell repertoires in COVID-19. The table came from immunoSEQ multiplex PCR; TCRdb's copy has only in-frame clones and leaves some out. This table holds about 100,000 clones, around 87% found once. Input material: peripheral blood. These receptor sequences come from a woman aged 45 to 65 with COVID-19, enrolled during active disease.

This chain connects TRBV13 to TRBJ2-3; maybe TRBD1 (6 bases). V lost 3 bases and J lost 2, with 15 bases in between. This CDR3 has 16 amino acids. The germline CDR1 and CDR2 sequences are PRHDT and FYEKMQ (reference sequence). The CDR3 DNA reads TGTGCCAGCAGCTTCGCGACAGGTGGGTCCACAGATACGCAGTATTTT. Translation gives CASSFATGGSTDTQYF.

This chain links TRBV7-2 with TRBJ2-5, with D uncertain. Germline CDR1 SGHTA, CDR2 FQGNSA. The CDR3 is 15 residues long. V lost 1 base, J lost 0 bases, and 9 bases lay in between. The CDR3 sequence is CASSLGQVHQETQYF. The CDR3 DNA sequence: TGTGCCAGCAGCTTAGGGCAGGTTCACCAAGAGACCCAGTACTTC.

CDR3 nucleotides: TGTGCCAGCAGCCCCACTCGTACGGGGGGCACAGATACGCAGTATTTT. Translated, it gives CASSPTRTGGTDTQYF. The chain combines TRBV3-1 (or the pseudogene TRBV3-2) with TRBJ2-3, with a possible D match to TRBD2 (6 bases). V lost 4 bases and J lost 1, with 15 bases in between. The CDR3 is 16 residues long. CDR1 is LGHDT and CDR2 is YNNKEL in the germline V gene (reference sequence).

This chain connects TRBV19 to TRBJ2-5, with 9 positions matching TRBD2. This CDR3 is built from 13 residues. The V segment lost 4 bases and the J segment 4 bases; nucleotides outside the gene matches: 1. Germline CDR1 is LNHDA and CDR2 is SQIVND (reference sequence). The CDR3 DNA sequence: TGTGCCAGTAGTAGCGGGGGGGCAGAGACCCAGTACTTC. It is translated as CASSSGGAETQYF.

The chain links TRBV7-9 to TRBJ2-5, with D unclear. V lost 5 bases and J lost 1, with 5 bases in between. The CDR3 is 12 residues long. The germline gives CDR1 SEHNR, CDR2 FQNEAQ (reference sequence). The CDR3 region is CASSHFQETQYF. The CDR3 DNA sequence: TGTGCCAGCAGCCATTTCCAAGAGACCCAGTACTTC.

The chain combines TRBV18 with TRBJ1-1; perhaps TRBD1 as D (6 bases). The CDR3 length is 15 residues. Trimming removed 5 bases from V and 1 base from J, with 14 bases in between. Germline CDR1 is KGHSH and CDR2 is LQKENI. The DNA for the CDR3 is TGTGCCAGCTCAAGACAGGTCATTCAGAACACTGAAGCTTTCTTT. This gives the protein CASSRQVIQNTEAFF. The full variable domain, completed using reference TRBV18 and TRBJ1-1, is NAGVMQNPRHLVRRRGQEARLRCSPMKGHSHVYWYRQLPEEGLKFMVYLQKENIIDESGMPKERFSAEFPKEGPSILRIQQVVRGDSAAYFCASSRQVIQNTEAFFGQGTRLTVV.

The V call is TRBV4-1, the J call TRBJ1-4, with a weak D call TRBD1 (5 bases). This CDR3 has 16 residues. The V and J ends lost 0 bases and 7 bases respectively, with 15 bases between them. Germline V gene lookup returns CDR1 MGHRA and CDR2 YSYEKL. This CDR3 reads CASSQDAGELGEKLFF. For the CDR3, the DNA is TGCGCCAGCAGCCAAGATGCGGGGGAATTAGGTGAAAAACTGTTTTTT.

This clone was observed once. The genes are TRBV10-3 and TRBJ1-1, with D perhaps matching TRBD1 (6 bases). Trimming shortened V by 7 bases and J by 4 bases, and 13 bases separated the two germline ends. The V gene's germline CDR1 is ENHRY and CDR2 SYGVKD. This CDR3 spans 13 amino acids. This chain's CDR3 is CAIMRGGGTEAFF. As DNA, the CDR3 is TGTGCCATCATGAGGGGAGGGGGCACTGAAGCTTTCTTT.

CDR3 nucleotides: TGTGCCTGGATGGGACAGGGGTTTTCACCCCTCCACTTT. It translates to CAWMGQGFSPLHF. The chain has TRBV30 and TRBJ1-6, with 10 bases fitting TRBD1. Germline CDR1 and CDR2: GTSNPN and SVGIG (reference sequence). There are 13 residues in the CDR3. V shed 4 bases, J shed 9 bases, and the junction held 3 bases outside the gene matches.

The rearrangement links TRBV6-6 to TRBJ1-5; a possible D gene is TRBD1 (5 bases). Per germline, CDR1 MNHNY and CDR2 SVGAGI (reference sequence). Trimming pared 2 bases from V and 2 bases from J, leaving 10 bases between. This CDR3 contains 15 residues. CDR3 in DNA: TGTGCCAGCAGTTACCCCGGGGGTGGCAATCAGCCCCAGCATTTT. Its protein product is CASSYPGGGNQPQHF.

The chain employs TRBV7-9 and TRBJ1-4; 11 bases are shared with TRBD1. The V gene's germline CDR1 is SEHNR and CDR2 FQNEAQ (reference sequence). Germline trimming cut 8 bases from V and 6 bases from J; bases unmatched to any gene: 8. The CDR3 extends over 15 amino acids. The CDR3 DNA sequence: TGTGCCAGCTCAGTGGGGACAGGGGGGGATGAAAAACTGTTTTTT. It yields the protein CASSVGTGGDEKLFF.

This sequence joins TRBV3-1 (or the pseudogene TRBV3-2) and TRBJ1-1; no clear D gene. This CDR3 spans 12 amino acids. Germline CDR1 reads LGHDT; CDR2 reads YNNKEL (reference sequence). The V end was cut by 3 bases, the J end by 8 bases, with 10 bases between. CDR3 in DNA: TGTGCCAGCAGCCAGGCAATGACAGAAGCTTTCTTT. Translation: CASSQAMTEAFF.

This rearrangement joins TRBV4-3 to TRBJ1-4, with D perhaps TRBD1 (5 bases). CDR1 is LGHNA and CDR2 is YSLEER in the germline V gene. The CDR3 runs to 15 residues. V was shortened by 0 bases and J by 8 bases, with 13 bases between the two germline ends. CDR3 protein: CASSQDSGGSEKLFF. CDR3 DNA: TGCGCCAGCAGCCAAGATTCGGGGGGAAGCGAAAAACTGTTTTTT.

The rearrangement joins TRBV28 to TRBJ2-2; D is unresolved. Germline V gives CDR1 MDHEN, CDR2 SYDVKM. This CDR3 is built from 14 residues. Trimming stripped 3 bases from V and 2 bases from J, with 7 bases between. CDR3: CASSLSGNTGELFF. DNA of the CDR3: TGTGCCAGCAGTTTGTCAGGAAACACCGGGGAGCTGTTTTTT.

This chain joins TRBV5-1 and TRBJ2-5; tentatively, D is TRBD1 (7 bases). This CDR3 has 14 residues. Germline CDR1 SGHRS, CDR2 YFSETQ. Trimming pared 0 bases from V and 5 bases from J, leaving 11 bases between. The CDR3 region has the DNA TGCGCCAGCAGCTTGGGCGGGACAGATGAGACCCAGTACTTC. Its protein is CASSLGGTDETQYF.

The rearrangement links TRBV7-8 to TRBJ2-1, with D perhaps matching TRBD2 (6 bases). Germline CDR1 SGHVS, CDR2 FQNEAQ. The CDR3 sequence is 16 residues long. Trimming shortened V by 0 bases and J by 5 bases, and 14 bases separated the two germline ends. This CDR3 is CASSLARDSLNNEQFF. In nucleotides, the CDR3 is TGTGCCAGCAGCTTAGCGAGGGACTCCCTTAACAATGAGCAGTTCTTC.

The CDR3 DNA reads as TGTGCCAGCACCCCCGCGGGTTCGGGTTCCCATGGCTACACCTTC. Protein: CASTPAGSGSHGYTF. This chain links TRBV6-5 with TRBJ1-2, with no clear D. This CDR3 contains 15 residues. V lost 7 bases and J lost 6, with 21 bases in between. Germline assignment: CDR1 MNHEY and CDR2 SVGAGI.

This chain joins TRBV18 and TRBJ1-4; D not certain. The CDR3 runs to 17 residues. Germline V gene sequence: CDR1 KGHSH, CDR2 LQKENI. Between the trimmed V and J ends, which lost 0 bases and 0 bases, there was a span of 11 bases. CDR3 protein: CASSPPIRNATNEKLFF. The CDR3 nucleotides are TGTGCCAGCTCACCACCTATCAGAAATGCAACTAATGAAAAACTGTTTTTT.